Below, one T cell receptor beta chain is given with its context. Assay used: immunoSEQ multiplex PCR; TCRdb lists only in-frame clones, some missing. Of 300,000 to 400,000 clones in the sample, 87% were seen once. The data belong to a study of blood T cell repertoires in COVID-19. Study as a whole: The study drew acute and convalescent COVID-19 samples from the United States, Italy and Spain.

The ends lost 6 bases at V and 2 bases at J; junction bases unmatched: 6. Germline CDR1 reads SQVTM; CDR2 reads ANQGSEA. The CDR3 totals 15 residues. Sequenced input: peripheral blood. This TCR was sampled from a woman in her fifties or sixties with COVID-19, enrolled during active disease. The chain has TRBV29-1 and TRBJ2-1; TRBD2 matches at 11 bases. CDR3 in DNA: TGCAGCGTAGAAACTAGCGGGAGTGCCTACAATGAGCAGTTCTTC. It specifies CSVETSGSAYNEQFF.